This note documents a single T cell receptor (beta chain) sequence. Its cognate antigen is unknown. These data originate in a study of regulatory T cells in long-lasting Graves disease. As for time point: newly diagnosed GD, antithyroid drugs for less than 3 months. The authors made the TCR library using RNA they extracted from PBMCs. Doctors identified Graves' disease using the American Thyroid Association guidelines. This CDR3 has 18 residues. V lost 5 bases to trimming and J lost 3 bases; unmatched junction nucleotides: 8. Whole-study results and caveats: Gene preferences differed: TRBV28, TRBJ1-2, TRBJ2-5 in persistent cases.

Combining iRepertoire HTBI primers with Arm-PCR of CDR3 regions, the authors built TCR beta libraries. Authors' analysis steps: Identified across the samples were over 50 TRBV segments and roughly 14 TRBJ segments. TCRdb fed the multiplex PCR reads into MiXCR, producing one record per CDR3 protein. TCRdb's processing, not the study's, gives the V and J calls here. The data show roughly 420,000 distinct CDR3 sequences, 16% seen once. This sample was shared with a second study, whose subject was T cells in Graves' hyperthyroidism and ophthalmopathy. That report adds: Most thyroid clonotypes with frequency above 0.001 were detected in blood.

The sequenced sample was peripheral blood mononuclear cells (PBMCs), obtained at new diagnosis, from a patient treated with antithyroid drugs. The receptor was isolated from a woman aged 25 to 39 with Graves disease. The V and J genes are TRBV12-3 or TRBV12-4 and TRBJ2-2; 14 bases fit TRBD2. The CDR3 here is CASSLRTSGRLYTGELFF. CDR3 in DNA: TGTGCCAGCAGTCTCCGGACTAGCGGGAGGCTGTACACCGGGGAGCTGTTTTTT.